Listed below are T cell receptor beta chains from one sample, sequenced in a study of CD8+CD57+ T cells in acquired aplastic anemia. TCRdb reprocessed the reads via MiXCR and lists one record per CDR3 protein. The profile shows 180,000 or so distinct CDR3 sequences, less than 60% of them singletons. What was sequenced was sorted CD4+, CD8+, or CD8+CD57+ T cells (not recorded which) from PBMCs. These receptors were obtained from a human donor with aplastic anemia. Both conserved end residues are part of each CDR3. Fields, in order: J gene, V gene, clone size, D gene, CDR3 protein, CDR3 DNA. D genes are given only for firm matches. For some rows the clone size is stated as once, few or many, or as a class when expanded; others skip it.

TRBJ1-6 TRBV6-1 many - CASSDSISYNSPLHF TGTGCCAGCAGTGACAGCATCTCCTATAATTCACCCCTCCACTTT
TRBJ2-7 TRBV10-2 once TRBD2 CASSEWTSGYEQYF TGCGCCAGCAGTGAGTGGACTAGCGGATACGAGCAGTACTTC
TRBJ1-1 TRBV10-3 - - CAISETGLNTEAFF TGTGCCATCAGTGAGACAGGGCTGAACACTGAAGCTTTCTTT
TRBJ2-2 TRBV5-6 many - CASSLNGAGWVTGELFF TGTGCCAGCAGCTTGAATGGGGCAGGGTGGGTCACCGGGGAGCTGTTTTTT
TRBJ1-6 TRBV14 - - CASSQDARGNSPLHF TGTGCCAGCAGCCAAGATGCCAGGGGCAATTCACCCCTCCACTTT
TRBJ1-6 TRBV4-1 many - CASSLFAGSTYNSPLHF TGCGCCAGCAGCCTCTTCGCGGGGAGCACCTATAATTCACCCCTCCACTTT
TRBJ2-1 TRBV5-1 - TRBD2 CASSLALSGGVSYNEQFF TGCGCCAGCAGCTTGGCCCTGAGCGGGGGGGTCTCCTACAATGAGCAGTTCTTC
TRBJ1-2 TRBV29-1 - TRBD1 CSVTSGTGVGYTF TGCAGCGTGACCTCAGGGACAGGGGTAGGCTACACCTTC
TRBJ2-5 TRBV15 many - CATSRDTTSETQYF TGTGCCACCAGCAGGGACACTACCTCGGAGACCCAGTACTTC
TRBJ1-6 TRBV5-4 few - CASSAVAGDGSPLHF TGTGCCAGCAGCGCCGTAGCAGGGGACGGTTCACCCCTCCACTTT
TRBJ2-1 TRBV4-3 many - CASSQEVQGLPYNEQFF TGCGCCAGCAGCCAAGAAGTGCAGGGGCTACCATACAATGAGCAGTTCTTC
TRBJ2-2 TRBV19 - TRBD1 CATNSGTGVDTGKLFF TGTGCCACAAACTCCGGGACAGGGGTGGACACCGGGAAGCTGTTTTTT
TRBJ2-6 TRBV19 - - CASSIGGPGANVLTF TGTGCCAGTAGTATTGGGGGGCCTGGGGCCAACGTCCTGACTTTC